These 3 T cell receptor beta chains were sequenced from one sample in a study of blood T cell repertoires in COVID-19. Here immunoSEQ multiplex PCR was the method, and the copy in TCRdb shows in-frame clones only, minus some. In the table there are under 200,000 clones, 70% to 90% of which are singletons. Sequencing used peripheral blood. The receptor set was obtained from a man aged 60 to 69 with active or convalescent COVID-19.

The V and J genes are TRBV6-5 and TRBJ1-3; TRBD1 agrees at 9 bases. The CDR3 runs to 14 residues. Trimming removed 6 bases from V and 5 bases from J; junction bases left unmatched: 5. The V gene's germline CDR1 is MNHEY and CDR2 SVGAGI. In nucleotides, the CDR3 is TGTGCCAGCAGGGGACAGGGAGACAGAAACACCATATATTTT. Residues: CASRGQGDRNTIYF.

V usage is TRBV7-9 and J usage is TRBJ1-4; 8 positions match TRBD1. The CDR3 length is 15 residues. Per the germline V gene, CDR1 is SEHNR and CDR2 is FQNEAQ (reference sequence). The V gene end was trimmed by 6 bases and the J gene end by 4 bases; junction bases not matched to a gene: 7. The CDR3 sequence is CASSSQGAGNEKLFF. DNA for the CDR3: TGTGCCAGCAGTTCCCAGGGGGCGGGTAATGAAAAACTGTTTTTT.

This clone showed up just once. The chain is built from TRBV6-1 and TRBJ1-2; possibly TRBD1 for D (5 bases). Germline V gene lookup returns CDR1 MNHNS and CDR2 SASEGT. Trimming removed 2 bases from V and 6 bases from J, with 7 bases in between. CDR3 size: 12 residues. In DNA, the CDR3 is TGTGCCAGCAGTGAATTCAGGGATGGCTACACCTTC. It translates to CASSEFRDGYTF.